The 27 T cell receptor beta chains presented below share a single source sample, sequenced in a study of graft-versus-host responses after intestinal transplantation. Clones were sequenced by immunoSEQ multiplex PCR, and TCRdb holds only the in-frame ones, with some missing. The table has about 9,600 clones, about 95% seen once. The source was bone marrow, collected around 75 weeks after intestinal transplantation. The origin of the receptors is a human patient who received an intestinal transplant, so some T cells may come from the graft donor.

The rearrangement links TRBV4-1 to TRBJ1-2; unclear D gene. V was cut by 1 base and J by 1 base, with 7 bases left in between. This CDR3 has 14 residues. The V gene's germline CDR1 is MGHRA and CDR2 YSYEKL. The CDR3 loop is CASSQVKNNYGYTF. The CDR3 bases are TGCGCCAGCAGCCAAGTGAAGAATAACTATGGCTACACCTTC.

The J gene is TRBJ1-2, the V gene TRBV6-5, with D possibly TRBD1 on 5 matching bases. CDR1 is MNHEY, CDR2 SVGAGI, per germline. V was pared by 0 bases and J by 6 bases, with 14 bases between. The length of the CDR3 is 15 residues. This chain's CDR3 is CASSYSISPGDGYTF. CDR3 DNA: TGTGCCAGCAGTTACTCGATTAGCCCGGGGGATGGCTACACCTTC.

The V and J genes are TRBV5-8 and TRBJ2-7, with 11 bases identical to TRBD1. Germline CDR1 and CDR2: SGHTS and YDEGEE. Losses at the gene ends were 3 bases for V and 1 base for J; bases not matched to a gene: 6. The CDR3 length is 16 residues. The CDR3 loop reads CASSSHGQGASYEQYF. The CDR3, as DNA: TGTGCCAGCAGCTCCCACGGACAGGGGGCGTCCTACGAGCAGTACTTC.

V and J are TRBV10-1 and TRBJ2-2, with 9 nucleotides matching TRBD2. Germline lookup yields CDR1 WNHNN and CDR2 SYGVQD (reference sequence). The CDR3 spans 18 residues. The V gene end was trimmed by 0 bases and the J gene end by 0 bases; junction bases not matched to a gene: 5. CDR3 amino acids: CASSESNSGSPNTGELFF. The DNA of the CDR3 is TGCGCCAGCAGTGAGTCTAATAGCGGGAGTCCGAACACCGGGGAGCTGTTTTTT.

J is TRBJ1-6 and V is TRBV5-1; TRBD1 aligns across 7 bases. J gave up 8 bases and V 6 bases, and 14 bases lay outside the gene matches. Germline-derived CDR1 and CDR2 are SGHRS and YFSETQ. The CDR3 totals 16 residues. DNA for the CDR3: TGCGCCAGCACCTTCGGGACAGCGAGGGGGGATTCACCCCTCCACTTT. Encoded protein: CASTFGTARGDSPLHF.

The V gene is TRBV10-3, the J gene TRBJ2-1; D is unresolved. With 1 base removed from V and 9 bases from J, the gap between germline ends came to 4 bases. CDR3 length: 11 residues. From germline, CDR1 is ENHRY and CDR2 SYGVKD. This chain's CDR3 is CAISELREQFF. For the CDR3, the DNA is TGTGCCATCAGTGAGTTACGTGAGCAGTTCTTC.

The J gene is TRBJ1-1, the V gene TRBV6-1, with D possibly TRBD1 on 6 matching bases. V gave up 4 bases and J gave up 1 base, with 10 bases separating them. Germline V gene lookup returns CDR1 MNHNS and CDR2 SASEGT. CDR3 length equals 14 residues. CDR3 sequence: CASSAQGKNTEAFF. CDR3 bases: TGTGCCAGCAGTGCACAGGGTAAGAACACTGAAGCTTTCTTT.

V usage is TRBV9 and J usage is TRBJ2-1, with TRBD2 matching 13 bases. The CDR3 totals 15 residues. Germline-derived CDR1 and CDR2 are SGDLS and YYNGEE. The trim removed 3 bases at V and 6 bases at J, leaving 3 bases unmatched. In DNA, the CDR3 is TGTGCCAGCAGCGCAGGGACTAGCGGGGCCAATGAGCAGTTCTTC. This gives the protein CASSAGTSGANEQFF.

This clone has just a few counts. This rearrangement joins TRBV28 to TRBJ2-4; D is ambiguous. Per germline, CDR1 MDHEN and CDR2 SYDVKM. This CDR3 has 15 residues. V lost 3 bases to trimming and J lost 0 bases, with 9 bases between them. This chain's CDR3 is CASSFWPLAKNIQYF. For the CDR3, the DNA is TGTGCCAGCAGTTTTTGGCCCCTAGCCAAAAACATTCAGTACTTC.

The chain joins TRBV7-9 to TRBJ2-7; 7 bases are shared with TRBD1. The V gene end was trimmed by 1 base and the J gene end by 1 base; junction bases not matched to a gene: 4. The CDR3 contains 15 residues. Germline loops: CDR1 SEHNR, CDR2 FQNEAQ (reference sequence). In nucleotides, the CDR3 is TGTGCCAGCAGCTTAGTCCCGGGACAGTCCTACGAGCAGTACTTC. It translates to CASSLVPGQSYEQYF. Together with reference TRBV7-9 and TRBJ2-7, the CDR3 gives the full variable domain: DTGVSQNPRHKITKRGQNVTFRCDPISEHNRLYWYRQTLGQGPEFLTYFQNEAQLEKSRLLSDRFSAERPKGSFSTLEIQRTEQGDSAMYLCASSLVPGQSYEQYFGPGTRLTVT.

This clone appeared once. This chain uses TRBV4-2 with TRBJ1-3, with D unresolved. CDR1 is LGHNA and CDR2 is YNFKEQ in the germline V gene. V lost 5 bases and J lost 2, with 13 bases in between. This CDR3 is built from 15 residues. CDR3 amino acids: CASSLDRTTGNTIYF. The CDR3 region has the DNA TGTGCCAGCAGCTTGGACCGGACGACTGGAAACACCATATATTTT.

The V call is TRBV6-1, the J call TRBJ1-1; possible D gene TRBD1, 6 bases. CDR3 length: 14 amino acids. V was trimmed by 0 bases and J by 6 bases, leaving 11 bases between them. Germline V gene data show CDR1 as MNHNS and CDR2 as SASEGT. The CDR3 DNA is TGTGCCAGCAGTGAAGCGAGGGAGGGGGCTGAAGCTTTCTTT. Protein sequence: CASSEAREGAEAFF.

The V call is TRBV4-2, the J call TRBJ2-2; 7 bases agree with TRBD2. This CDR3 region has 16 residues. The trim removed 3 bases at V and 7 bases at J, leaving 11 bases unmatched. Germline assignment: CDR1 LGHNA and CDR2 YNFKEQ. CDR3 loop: CASSQGVGGSFGELFF. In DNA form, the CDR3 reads TGTGCCAGCAGCCAGGGGGTCGGCGGGAGTTTCGGGGAGCTGTTTTTT.

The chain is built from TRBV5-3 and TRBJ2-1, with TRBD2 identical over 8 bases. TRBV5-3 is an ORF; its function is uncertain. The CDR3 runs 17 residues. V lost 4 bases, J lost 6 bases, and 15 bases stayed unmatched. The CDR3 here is CARSPLAGGHYGNEQFF. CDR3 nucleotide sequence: TGTGCCAGAAGCCCCCTTGCGGGAGGACACTATGGCAATGAGCAGTTCTTC.

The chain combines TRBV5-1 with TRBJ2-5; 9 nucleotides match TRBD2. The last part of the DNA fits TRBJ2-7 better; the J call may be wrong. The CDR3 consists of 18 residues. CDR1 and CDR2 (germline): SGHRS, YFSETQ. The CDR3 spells CASSLGLAGATTATEQYF. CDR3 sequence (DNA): TGCGCCAGCAGCTTGGGGTTAGCGGGAGCCACTACCGCGACCGAGCAGTACTTC.

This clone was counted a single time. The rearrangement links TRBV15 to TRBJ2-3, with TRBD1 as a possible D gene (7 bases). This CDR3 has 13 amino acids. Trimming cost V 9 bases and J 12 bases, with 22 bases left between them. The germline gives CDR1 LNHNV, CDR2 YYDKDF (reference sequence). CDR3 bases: TGTGCCACTAGGAGGGGGCGAACAACGGGACAGTATTTT. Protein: CATRRGRTTGQYF.

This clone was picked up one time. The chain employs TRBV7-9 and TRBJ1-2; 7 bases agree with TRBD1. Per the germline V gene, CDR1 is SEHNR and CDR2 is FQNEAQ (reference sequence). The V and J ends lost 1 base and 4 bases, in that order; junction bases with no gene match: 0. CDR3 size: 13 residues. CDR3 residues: CASSLGQGYGYTF. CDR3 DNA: TGTGCCAGCAGCTTAGGACAGGGCTATGGCTACACCTTC. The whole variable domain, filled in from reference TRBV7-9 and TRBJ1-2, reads DTGVSQNPRHKITKRGQNVTFRCDPISEHNRLYWYRQTLGQGPEFLTYFQNEAQLEKSRLLSDRFSAERPKGSFSTLEIQRTEQGDSAMYLCASSLGQGYGYTFGSGTRLTVV.

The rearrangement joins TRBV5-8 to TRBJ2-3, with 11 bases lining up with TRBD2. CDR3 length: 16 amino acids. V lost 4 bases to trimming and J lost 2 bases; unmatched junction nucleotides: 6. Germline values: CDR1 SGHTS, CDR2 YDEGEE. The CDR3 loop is CASSLGTSGSTDTQYF. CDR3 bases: TGTGCCAGCAGCCTCGGGACTAGCGGTTCCACAGATACGCAGTATTTT.

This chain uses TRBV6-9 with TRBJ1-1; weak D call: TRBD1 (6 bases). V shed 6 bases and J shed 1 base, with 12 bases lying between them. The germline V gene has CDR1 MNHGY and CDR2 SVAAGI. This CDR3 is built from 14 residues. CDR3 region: CASRYETGNTEAFF. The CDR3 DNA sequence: TGTGCCAGCAGATACGAGACAGGGAACACTGAAGCTTTCTTT.

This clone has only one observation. In DNA form, the CDR3 reads TGTGCCAGCAGCTTCGTCGCGGGAGGGCCCGAGACCCAGTACTTC. This translates into CASSFVAGGPETQYF. The chain has TRBV7-2 and TRBJ2-5; 9 nucleotides align to TRBD2. With 3 bases clipped from V and 5 bases from J, the junction kept 7 bases outside the gene matches. The CDR3 loop spans 15 amino acids. CDR1 is SGHTA, CDR2 FQGNSA, per germline. Complete variable domain (other parts from reference TRBV7-2 and TRBJ2-5): GAGVSQSPSNKVTEKGKDVELRCDPISGHTALYWYRQSLGQGLEFLIYFQGNSAPDKSGLPSDRFSAERTGGSVSTLTIQRTQQEDSAVYLCASSFVAGGPETQYFGPGTRLLVL.

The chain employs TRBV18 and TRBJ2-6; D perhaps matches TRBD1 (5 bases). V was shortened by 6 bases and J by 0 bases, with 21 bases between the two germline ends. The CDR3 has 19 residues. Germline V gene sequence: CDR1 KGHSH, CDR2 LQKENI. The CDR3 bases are TGTGCCAGCTCCCCAGGGTGGGCAGCCCGCGGCTCTGGGGCCAACGTCCTGACTTTC. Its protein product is CASSPGWAARGSGANVLTF.

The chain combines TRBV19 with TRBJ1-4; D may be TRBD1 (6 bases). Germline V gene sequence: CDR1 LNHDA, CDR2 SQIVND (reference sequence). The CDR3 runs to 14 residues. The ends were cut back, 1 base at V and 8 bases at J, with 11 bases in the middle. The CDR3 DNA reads TGTGCCAGTAGTATAGGCCTCAGGGGCGAAAAACTGTTTTTT. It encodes CASSIGLRGEKLFF.

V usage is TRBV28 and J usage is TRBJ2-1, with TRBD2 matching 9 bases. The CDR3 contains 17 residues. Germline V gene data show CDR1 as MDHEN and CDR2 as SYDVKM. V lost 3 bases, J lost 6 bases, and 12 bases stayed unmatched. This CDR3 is CASSFAGGSGFFNEQFF. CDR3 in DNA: TGTGCCAGCAGTTTCGCGGGGGGGAGCGGCTTTTTCAATGAGCAGTTCTTC.

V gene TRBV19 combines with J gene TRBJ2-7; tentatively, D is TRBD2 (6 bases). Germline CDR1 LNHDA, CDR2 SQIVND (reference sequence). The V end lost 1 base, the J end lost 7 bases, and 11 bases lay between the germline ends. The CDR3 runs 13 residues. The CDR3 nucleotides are TGTGCCAGTAGTATAGGCGGGATTGGGGAGCAGTACTTC. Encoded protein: CASSIGGIGEQYF.

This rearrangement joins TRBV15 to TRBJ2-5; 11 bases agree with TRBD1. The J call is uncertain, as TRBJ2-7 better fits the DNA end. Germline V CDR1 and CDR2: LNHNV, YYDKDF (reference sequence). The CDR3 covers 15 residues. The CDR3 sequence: CATSSGTGGSYEQYF. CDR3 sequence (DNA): TGTGCCACCAGCTCCGGGACAGGGGGCTCCTACGAGCAGTACTTC.

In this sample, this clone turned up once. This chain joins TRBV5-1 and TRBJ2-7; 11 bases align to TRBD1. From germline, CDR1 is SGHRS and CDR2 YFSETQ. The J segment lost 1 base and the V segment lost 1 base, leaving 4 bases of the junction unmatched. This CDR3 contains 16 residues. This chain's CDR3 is CASSLYGTGGSYEQYF. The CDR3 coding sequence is TGCGCCAGCAGCTTGTATGGGACAGGGGGTTCCTACGAGCAGTACTTC.

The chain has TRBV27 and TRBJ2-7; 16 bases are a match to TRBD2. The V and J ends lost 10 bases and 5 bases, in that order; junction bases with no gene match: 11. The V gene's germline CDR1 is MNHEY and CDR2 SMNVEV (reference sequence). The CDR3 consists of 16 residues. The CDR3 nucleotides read TGTGCCAACTCGACGGGACTAGCGGGAGGGCCGGACGAGCAGTACTTC. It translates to CANSTGLAGGPDEQYF.